The clone carrying this T cell receptor (beta chain) was recorded at least ten times. The antigen remains unidentified. Time point described: persistent/refractory GD, antithyroid drugs over 5 years with positive TRAb. PBMCs were the source of the RNA used for TCR sequencing. Patients with Graves' disease were diagnosed by American Thyroid Association guidelines. In Xi'an, China, an endocrinology department was the source of patients. The data belong to a study of regulatory T cells in long-lasting Graves disease. The study, taken as a whole, reports: More public clonotypes were shared by persistent patients (about 2,700) than by new patients (fewer than 1,000). TRBV28 was favored in persistent disease, as were TRBJ1-2 and TRBJ2-5.

Combining iRepertoire HTBI primers with Arm-PCR of CDR3 regions, the authors built TCR beta libraries. MiXCR, applied by TCRdb to the multiplex PCR reads, yields one record per CDR3 protein. This sample has 360,000 or so distinct CDR3 sequences, with 20% to 25% found just once. The CDR3 runs to 15 residues. Germline V lookup: CDR1 SGHAT, CDR2 FQNNGV. Trimming at V came to 5 bases and at J to 2 bases, leaving 8 bases not matched to a gene. V usage is TRBV11-2 and J usage is TRBJ2-7, with 8 bases identical to TRBD1. The sample was peripheral blood mononuclear cells (PBMCs), taken when the disease was refractory, from a patient treated with antithyroid drugs. This TCR was recovered from a woman aged 40 to 50 with Graves disease. The CDR3 protein is CASSPTGTGPYEQYF. CDR3 in DNA: TGTGCCAGCAGCCCAACCGGGACAGGTCCCTACGAGCAGTACTTC.